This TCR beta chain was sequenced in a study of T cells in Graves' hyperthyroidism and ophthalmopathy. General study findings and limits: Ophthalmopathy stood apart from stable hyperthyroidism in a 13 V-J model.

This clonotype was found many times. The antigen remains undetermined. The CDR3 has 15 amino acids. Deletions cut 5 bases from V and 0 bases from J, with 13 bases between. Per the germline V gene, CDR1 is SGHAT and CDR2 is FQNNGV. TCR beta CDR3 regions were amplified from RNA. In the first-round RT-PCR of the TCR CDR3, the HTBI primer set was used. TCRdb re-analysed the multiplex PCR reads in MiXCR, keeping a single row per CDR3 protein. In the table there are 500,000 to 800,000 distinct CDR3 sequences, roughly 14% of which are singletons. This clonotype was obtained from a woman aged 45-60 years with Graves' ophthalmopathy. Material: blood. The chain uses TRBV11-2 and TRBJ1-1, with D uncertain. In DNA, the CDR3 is TGTGCCAGCAGCCAATACGGGGTTATGAACACTGAAGCTTTCTTT. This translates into CASSQYGVMNTEAFF. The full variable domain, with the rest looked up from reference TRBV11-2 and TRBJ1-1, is EAGVAQSPRYKIIEKRQSVAFWCNPISGHATLYWYQQILGQGPKLLIQFQNNGVVDDSQLPKDRFSAERLKGVDSTLKIQPAKLEDSAVYLCASSQYGVMNTEAFFGQGTRLTVV.